These 24 T cell receptor beta chains came from one sample sequenced in a study of shared clonotypes between healthy human individuals. Libraries were prepared by immunoSEQ multiplex PCR; TCRdb keeps only in-frame clonotypes and omits some of them. The table has over a million clones, approximately 72% seen once. Sequences were obtained from memory CD4+ T cells sorted from blood. Subset noted: CD45RA-negative fraction. These receptors originate from a man in his late teens or twenties in good health.

The chain has TRBV4-2 and TRBJ1-3; D may be TRBD1 (5 bases). The CDR3 runs to 17 residues. Germline assignment: CDR1 LGHNA and CDR2 YNFKEQ. Trimming shortened V by 0 bases and J by 0 bases, and 12 bases separated the two germline ends. CDR3 nucleotides: TGTGCCAGCAGCCAAGAGGTCGGGGGATTCTCTGGAAACACCATATATTTT. Translation: CASSQEVGGFSGNTIYF.

This rearrangement joins TRBV2 to TRBJ1-4; weak D call: TRBD1 (6 bases). V gave up 5 bases and J gave up 8 bases, with 15 bases separating them. The CDR3 consists of 14 residues. The germline CDR1 and CDR2 sequences are SNHLY and FYNNEI. The CDR3 nucleotides are TGTGCCAGCAGTATGGGGGGGCTTAAAGAAAAACTGTTTTTT. Encoded protein: CASSMGGLKEKLFF.

The CDR3 here is CASSGNNEQFF. The CDR3 region has the DNA TGTGCCAGCTCGGGAAACAATGAGCAGTTCTTC. The chain links TRBV21-1 to TRBJ2-1; the table calls TRBD2, which could not be checked here. TRBV21-1 is described as a pseudogene. The CDR3 contains 11 residues.

The chain is built from TRBV5-3 and TRBJ2-7; D is unclear. TRBV5-3 is sorted into the ORF group, with uncertain function. The V gene lost 1 base and the J gene lost 7 bases, with 12 bases spanning the gap. The CDR3 is 13 residues long. The CDR3 region is CARSLPKPYEQYF. The CDR3, as DNA: TGTGCCAGAAGCTTGCCGAAACCGTATGAGCAGTACTTC.

V usage is TRBV30 and J usage is TRBJ1-5; D is uncertain. In germline, CDR1 is GTSNPN, CDR2 SVGIG (reference sequence). V was trimmed by 1 base and J by 4 bases, leaving 8 bases between them. The CDR3 contains 13 residues. The chain's CDR3 is CAWSEVRNQPQHF. Written as DNA, the CDR3 is TGTGCCTGGAGTGAAGTGAGGAATCAGCCCCAGCATTTT.

The genes are TRBV10-3 and TRBJ2-3, with D perhaps matching TRBD2 (5 bases). CDR1 and CDR2 from the germline V gene are ENHRY and SYGVKD. The CDR3 is 15 amino acids. V was shortened by 0 bases and J by 0 bases, with 7 bases between the two germline ends. The CDR3 nucleotides are TGTGCCATCAGTGAGTCGGCGGGCAGCACAGATACGCAGTATTTT. It specifies CAISESAGSTDTQYF.

The chain recombines TRBV7-9 with TRBJ2-2, with a possible D match to TRBD1 (5 bases). Germline values: CDR1 SEHNR, CDR2 FQNEAQ (reference sequence). This CDR3 is 15 amino acids long. The germline V and J ends were trimmed by 1 base and 3 bases, with 9 bases remaining between them. CDR3 sequence: CASSLGQGYTGELFF. CDR3 in DNA: TGTGCCAGCAGCTTAGGGCAGGGCTACACCGGGGAGCTGTTTTTT.

This clone has only a few counts. This chain joins TRBV10-1 and TRBJ1-6, with TRBD1 identical over 8 bases. V lost 3 bases to trimming and J lost 10 bases; unmatched junction nucleotides: 8. Germline CDR1 WNHNN, CDR2 SYGVQD (reference sequence). The CDR3 loop spans 15 amino acids. Here the CDR3 reads CASSDGQGVGSPLHF. DNA of the CDR3: TGCGCCAGCAGTGACGGACAGGGTGTAGGGTCACCCCTCCACTTT.

The rearrangement links TRBV6-5 to TRBJ2-1; 8 bases map to TRBD2. CDR1 is MNHEY, CDR2 SVGAGI, per germline. CDR3 length: 15 residues. Trimming at V came to 3 bases and at J to 7 bases, leaving 8 bases not matched to a gene. The CDR3, as DNA: TGTGCCAGCAGTTATAGTCGACTAGCGAATAATGAGCAGTTCTTC. This gives the protein CASSYSRLANNEQFF.

The chain has TRBV7-6 and TRBJ2-2, with 8 bases matching TRBD2. This CDR3 has 15 residues. The J segment lost 4 bases and the V segment lost 1 base, leaving 2 bases of the junction unmatched. CDR1 is SGHVS, CDR2 FNYEAQ, per germline. In DNA form, the CDR3 reads TGTGCCAGCAGCTTAGGGCGGGAGGCCACCGGGGAGCTGTTTTTT. It translates to CASSLGREATGELFF.

The chain has TRBV5-6 and TRBJ1-2, with a tentative D call TRBD1 (6 bases). V lost 2 bases and J 6 bases, leaving 11 bases between the germline ends. Germline V gene data show CDR1 as SGHDT and CDR2 as YYEEEE. The CDR3 contains 13 residues. CDR3 bases: TGTGCCAGCAGCTTCGACAGGCTAGATGGCTACACCTTC. This sequence encodes CASSFDRLDGYTF.

The CDR3: CASSAGWTGSSNQPQHF. The CDR3 nucleotides are TGTGCCAGTAGTGCCGGGTGGACAGGATCAAGCAATCAGCCCCAGCATTTT. The rearrangement uses TRBV19 and TRBJ1-5; 7 nucleotides agree with TRBD1. The CDR3 extends over 17 amino acids. CDR1 and CDR2 (germline): LNHDA, SQIVND (reference sequence). J was trimmed by 1 base and V by 5 bases; bases with no gene match: 11.

This clone was observed a few times. The rearrangement uses TRBV6-6 and TRBJ2-7; 7 nucleotides line up with TRBD1. Germline V gene lookup returns CDR1 MNHNY and CDR2 SVGAGI (reference sequence). V lost 7 bases, J lost 3 bases, and 0 bases stayed unmatched. The CDR3 has 11 amino acids. CDR3 amino acids: CASNRGYEQYF. CDR3 nucleotide sequence: TGTGCCAGCAACAGGGGCTACGAGCAGTACTTC.

The V call is TRBV4-3, the J call TRBJ2-7; TRBD1 or TRBD2 may be the D gene (5 bases each). The germline gives CDR1 LGHNA, CDR2 YSLEER. The germline V and J ends were trimmed by 4 bases and 0 bases, with 19 bases remaining between them. The CDR3 covers 17 residues. CDR3 coding DNA: TGCGCCAGCAGCCGGGGAAAAGGGACCTTGAGCTCCTACGAGCAGTACTTC. Protein sequence: CASSRGKGTLSSYEQYF.

This sequence joins TRBV9 and TRBJ2-5; D unresolved. The V gene lost 0 bases and the J gene lost 5 bases, with 11 bases spanning the gap. The CDR3 spans 14 residues. Germline-derived CDR1 and CDR2 are SGDLS and YYNGEE. As DNA, the CDR3 is TGTGCCAGCAGCGTAGGAGTAGGGCGGGAGACCCAGTACTTC. Amino acid sequence: CASSVGVGRETQYF.

This clone was counted a few times. V is TRBV19 and J is TRBJ2-7; TRBD1 might be the D (6 bases). CDR1 and CDR2 (germline): LNHDA, SQIVND (reference sequence). The CDR3 runs to 12 residues. V shed 5 bases and J shed 4 bases, with 9 bases lying between them. The CDR3 protein is CASSAQGYEQYF. The CDR3 nucleotides read TGTGCCAGTAGTGCACAGGGTTACGAGCAGTACTTC.

This clone was seen just once. CDR3 amino acids: CASSFPGVETQYF. CDR3 in DNA: TGTGCCAGCAGCTTCCCAGGGGTAGAGACCCAGTACTTC. The rearrangement uses TRBV7-2 and TRBJ2-5; D perhaps matches TRBD1 (6 bases). The CDR3 contains 13 residues. V was clipped by 3 bases and J by 4 bases, with 9 bases between them. Germline CDR1 is SGHTA and CDR2 is FQGNSA.

This chain joins TRBV7-2 and TRBJ2-5, with D uncertain. The CDR3 covers 14 residues. From germline, CDR1 is SGHTA and CDR2 FQGNSA. V lost 3 bases, J lost 2 bases, and 10 bases lay in between. In DNA, the CDR3 is TGTGCCAGCAGCTTTCGTGGCCTACAAGAGACCCAGTACTTC. As protein: CASSFRGLQETQYF.

The V call is TRBV7-9, the J call TRBJ2-1; D ambiguous. CDR1 is SEHNR and CDR2 is FQNEAQ in the germline V gene (reference sequence). CDR3 length equals 12 residues. Trimming pared 5 bases from V and 9 bases from J, leaving 11 bases between. CDR3 amino acids: CASSGKGGEQFF. DNA of the CDR3: TGTGCCAGCAGCGGGAAGGGCGGTGAGCAGTTCTTC.

The J gene is TRBJ2-7, the V gene TRBV5-1; TRBD2 matches at 16 bases. The CDR3 spans 15 residues. V dropped 4 bases and J dropped 7; count of bases not matched to a gene: 5. CDR1 and CDR2 (germline): SGHRS, YFSETQ. The CDR3 DNA reads TGCGCCAGCAGCCCGGGACTAGCGGGGGGGAATGAGCAGTACTTC. This gives the protein CASSPGLAGGNEQYF. Based on the CDR3 plus reference TRBV5-1 and TRBJ2-7, the full variable domain is KAGVTQTPRYLIKTRGQQVTLSCSPISGHRSVSWYQQTPGQGLQFLFEYFSETQRNKGNFPGRFSGRQFSNSRSEMNVSTLELGDSALYLCASSPGLAGGNEQYFGPGTRLTVT.

The chain carries TRBV11-2 and TRBJ2-7; no clear D gene. This CDR3 is 12 amino acids long. CDR1 is SGHAT, CDR2 FQNNGV, per germline. Trimming removed 1 base from V and 6 bases from J, with 7 bases in between. CDR3 amino acids: CASSLANREQYF. CDR3 DNA: TGTGCCAGCAGCTTAGCCAATCGCGAGCAGTACTTC.

Note on this clone: A much larger clone lies one base from this, so it may be a read error. CDR3 region: CASSLVGGRETQYF. The DNA for the CDR3 is TGCGCCAGCAGCTTGGTGGGGGGCAGGGAGACCCAGTACTTC. The chain carries TRBV5-1 and TRBJ2-5, with D perhaps given as TRBD1 or TRBD2 (6 bases each). Germline values: CDR1 SGHRS, CDR2 YFSETQ. Trimming removed 0 bases at V and 5 bases at J, with 11 bases between. The CDR3 runs to 14 residues.

This chain links TRBV5-1 with TRBJ1-1; 8 bases are a match to TRBD1. J lost 2 bases, V lost 7 bases, and 7 bases had no gene match. CDR1 and CDR2 from the germline V gene are SGHRS and YFSETQ. The length of the CDR3 is 14 residues. The DNA for the CDR3 is TGCGCCAGCTCCCCGGACAGGGCAAACACTGAAGCTTTCTTT. This translates into CASSPDRANTEAFF.

The chain combines TRBV15 with TRBJ1-1; no reliable D call. CDR3 length: 13 amino acids. V lost 8 bases, J lost 0 bases, and 10 bases lay in between. In germline, CDR1 is LNHNV, CDR2 YYDKDF (reference sequence). CDR3 in DNA: TGTGCCACCCTTAGGGAATTGAACACTGAAGCTTTCTTT. This encodes CATLRELNTEAFF.